The 3 T cell receptor beta chains below all came from one sample that was sequenced in a study of beta chain features in type 1 diabetes. Whole-study results and caveats: For Type 1 diabetes patients, all four CD4+ subsets carried TCRB CDR3s that were moderately but significantly shorter.

As every portion of the isolated RNA was reverse transcribed, the sequencing read expressed TCRB transcripts. TCRdb's copy holds only in-frame clones and misses some; the assay was immunoSEQ multiplex PCR. The data show more than 95,000 clones, around a sixth seen once. Antigen specificity for these receptors is unknown. The sequenced material came from central memory CD4+ T cells from blood. These TCRs come from a man aged 18 to 30 with type 1 diabetes.

This clone was counted only a few times. The J gene is TRBJ1-4, the V gene TRBV19, with 7 bases matching TRBD1. The CDR3 consists of 15 residues. From germline, CDR1 is LNHDA and CDR2 SQIVND (reference sequence). Losses at the gene ends were 5 bases for V and 6 bases for J; bases not matched to a gene: 9. The CDR3 loop is CASSPRTGSDEKLFF. Here the CDR3 DNA reads TGTGCCAGTAGTCCCAGGACAGGTTCGGATGAAAAACTGTTTTTT.

This chain connects TRBV7-2 to TRBJ2-7; a weak D match, TRBD1 (5 bases). Trimming shortened V by 5 bases and J by 6 bases, and 20 bases separated the two germline ends. The V gene's germline CDR1 is SGHTA and CDR2 FQGNSA. This CDR3 is built from 15 residues. The CDR3 nucleotides are TGTGCCAGCAGCCATACAACCTCAGGGATAGGCGAGCAGTACTTC. Translation: CASSHTTSGIGEQYF.

This clone was seen only a few times. The chain has TRBV6-1 and TRBJ1-2; unclear D gene. Trimming left V 7 bases short and J 0 bases short, with 12 bases between. Looked up from germline, CDR1 is MNHNS and CDR2 is SASEGT. The CDR3 is 14 residues long. The CDR3 sequence: CASKYSLTNYGYTF. The CDR3, as DNA: TGTGCCAGCAAGTACAGCTTAACTAACTATGGCTACACCTTC.